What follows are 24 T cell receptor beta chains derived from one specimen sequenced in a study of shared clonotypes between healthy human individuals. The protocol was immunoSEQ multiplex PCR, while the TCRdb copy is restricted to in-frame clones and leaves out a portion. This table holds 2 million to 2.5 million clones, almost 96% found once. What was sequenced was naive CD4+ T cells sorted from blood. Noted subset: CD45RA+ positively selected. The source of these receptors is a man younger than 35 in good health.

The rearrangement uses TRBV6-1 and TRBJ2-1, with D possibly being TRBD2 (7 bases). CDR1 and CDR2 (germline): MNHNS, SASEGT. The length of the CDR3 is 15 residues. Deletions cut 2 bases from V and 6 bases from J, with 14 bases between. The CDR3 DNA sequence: TGTGCCAGCAGTGAAATATGGGGGGGCGTCAATGAGCAGTTCTTC. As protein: CASSEIWGGVNEQFF.

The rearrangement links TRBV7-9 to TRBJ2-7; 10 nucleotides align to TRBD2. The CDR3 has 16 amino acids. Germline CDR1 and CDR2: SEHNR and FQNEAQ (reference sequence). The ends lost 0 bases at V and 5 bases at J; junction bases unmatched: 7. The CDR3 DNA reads TGTGCCAGCAGCTTAGCGAGGGCTAGCGGGAGCCACGAGCAGTACTTC. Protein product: CASSLARASGSHEQYF.

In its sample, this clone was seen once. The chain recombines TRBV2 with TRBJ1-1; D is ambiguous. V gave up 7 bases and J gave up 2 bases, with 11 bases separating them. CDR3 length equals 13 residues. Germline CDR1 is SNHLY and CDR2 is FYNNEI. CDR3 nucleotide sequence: TGTGCCAGCATGGTTCAAGCTAACACTGAAGCTTTCTTT. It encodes CASMVQANTEAFF. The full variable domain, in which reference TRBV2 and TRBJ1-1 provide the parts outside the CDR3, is EPEVTQTPSHQVTQMGQEVILRCVPISNHLYFYWYRQILGQKVEFLVSFYNNEISEKSEIFDDQFSVERPDGSNFTLKIRSTKLEDSAMYFCASMVQANTEAFFGQGTRLTVV.

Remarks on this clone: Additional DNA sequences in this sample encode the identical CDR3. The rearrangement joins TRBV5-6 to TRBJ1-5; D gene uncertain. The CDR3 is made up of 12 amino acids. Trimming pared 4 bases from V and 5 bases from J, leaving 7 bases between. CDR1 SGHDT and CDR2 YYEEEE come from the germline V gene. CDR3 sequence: CASSLQDQPQHF. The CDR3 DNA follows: TGTGCCAGCAGCCTCCAGGATCAGCCCCAGCATTTT.

The CDR3 coding sequence is TGTGCCTGGAGCGACGGGGACAGGGGGAGAGAGACCCAGTACTTC. Protein: CAWSDGDRGRETQYF. The rearrangement uses TRBV30 and TRBJ2-5; 11 bases align to TRBD1. After removal of 3 bases from V and 4 bases from J, the junction contained 7 bases not matched to a gene. This CDR3 spans 15 amino acids. The germline V gene has CDR1 GTSNPN and CDR2 SVGIG (reference sequence).

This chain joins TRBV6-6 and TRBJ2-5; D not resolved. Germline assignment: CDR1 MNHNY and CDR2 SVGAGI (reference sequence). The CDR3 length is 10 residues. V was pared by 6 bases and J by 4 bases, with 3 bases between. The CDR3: CASRAETQYF. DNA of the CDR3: TGTGCCAGCAGGGCAGAGACCCAGTACTTC.

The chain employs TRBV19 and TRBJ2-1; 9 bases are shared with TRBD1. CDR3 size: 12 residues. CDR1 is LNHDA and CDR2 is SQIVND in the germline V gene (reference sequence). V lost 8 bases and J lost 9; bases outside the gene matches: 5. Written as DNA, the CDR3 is TGTGCCAGTGGGACAGGGATGGGTGAGCAGTTCTTC. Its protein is CASGTGMGEQFF.

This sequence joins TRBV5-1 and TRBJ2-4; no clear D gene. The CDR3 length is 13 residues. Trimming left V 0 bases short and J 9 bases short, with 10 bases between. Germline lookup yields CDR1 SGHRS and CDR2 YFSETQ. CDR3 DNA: TGCGCCAGCAGCTTGGGAACCCCGGGCATTCAGTACTTC. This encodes CASSLGTPGIQYF. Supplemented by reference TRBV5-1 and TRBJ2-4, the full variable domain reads KAGVTQTPRYLIKTRGQQVTLSCSPISGHRSVSWYQQTPGQGLQFLFEYFSETQRNKGNFPGRFSGRQFSNSRSEMNVSTLELGDSALYLCASSLGTPGIQYFGAGTRLSVL.

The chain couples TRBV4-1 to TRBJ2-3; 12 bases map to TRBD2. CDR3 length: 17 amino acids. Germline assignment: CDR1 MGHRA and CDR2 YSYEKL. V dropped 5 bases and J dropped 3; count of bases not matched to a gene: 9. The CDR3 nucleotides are TGCGCCAGCAGCACCCGATTGACTAGCGGGAGTACAGATACGCAGTATTTT. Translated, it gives CASSTRLTSGSTDTQYF.

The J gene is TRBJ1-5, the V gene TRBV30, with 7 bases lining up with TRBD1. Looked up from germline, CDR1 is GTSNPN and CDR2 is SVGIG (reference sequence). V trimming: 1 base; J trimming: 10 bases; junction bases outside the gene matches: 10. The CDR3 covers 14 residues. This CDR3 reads CAWSAVQGSGPQHF. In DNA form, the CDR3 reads TGTGCCTGGAGTGCTGTACAGGGGTCGGGCCCCCAGCATTTT.

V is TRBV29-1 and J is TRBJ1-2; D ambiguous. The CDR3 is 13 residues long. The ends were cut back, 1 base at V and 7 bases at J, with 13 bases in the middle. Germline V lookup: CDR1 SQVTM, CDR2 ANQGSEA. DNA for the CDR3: TGCAGCGTTGAAGGTGAAGGGCCCTTTGGCTACACCTTC. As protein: CSVEGEGPFGYTF.

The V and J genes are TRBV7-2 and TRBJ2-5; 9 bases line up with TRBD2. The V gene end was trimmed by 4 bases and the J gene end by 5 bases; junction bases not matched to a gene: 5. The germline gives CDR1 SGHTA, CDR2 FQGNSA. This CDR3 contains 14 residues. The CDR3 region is CASSSSGVGETQYF. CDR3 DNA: TGTGCCAGCAGCTCTAGCGGGGTAGGGGAGACCCAGTACTTC.

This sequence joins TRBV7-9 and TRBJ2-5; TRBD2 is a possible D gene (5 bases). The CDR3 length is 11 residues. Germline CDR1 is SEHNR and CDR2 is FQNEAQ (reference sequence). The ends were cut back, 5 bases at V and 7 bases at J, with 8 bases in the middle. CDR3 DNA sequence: TGTGCCAGCAGCGCCGCGGGGACCCAGTACTTC. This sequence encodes CASSAAGTQYF.

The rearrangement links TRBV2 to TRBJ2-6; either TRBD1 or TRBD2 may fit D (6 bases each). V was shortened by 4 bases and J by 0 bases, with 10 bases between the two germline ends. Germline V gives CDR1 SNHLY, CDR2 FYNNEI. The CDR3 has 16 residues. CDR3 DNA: TGTGCCAGCAGTGCGGGGGCGAACTCTGGGGCCAACGTCCTGACTTTC. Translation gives CASSAGANSGANVLTF.

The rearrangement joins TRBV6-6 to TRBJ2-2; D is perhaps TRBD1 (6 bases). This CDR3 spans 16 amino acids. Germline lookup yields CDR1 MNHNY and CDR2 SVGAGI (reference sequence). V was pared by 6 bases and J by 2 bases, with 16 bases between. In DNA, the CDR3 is TGTGCCAGCAGCCCCCCCGGGACACCTAACACCGGGGAGCTGTTTTTT. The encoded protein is CASSPPGTPNTGELFF.

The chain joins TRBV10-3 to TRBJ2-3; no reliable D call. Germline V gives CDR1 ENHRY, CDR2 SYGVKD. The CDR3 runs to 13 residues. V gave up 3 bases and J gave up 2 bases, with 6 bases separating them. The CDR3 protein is CAISDSNTDTQYF. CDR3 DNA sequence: TGTGCCATCAGTGATAGTAACACAGATACGCAGTATTTT.

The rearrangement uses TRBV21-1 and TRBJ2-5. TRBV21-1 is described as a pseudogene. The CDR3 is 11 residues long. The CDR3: CASTPWETQYF. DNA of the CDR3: TGTGCCAGCACCCCCTGGGAGACCCAGTACTTC.

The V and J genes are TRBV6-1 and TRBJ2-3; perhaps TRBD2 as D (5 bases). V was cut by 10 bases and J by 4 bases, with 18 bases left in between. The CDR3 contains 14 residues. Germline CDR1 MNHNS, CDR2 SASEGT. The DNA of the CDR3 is TGTGCCACCATCGGGATACGGAAGGCAGATACGCAGTATTTT. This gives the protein CATIGIRKADTQYF.

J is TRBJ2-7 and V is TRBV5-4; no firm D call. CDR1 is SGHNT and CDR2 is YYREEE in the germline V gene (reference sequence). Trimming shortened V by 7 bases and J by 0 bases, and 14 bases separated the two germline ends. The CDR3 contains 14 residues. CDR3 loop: CASASDSTSYEQYF. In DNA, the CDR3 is TGTGCCAGCGCCAGTGATTCTACCTCCTACGAGCAGTACTTC.

The CDR3 sequence is CASTGTGVTGELFF. CDR3 sequence (DNA): TGTGCCAGCACCGGGACAGGGGTTACCGGGGAGCTGTTTTTT. V usage is TRBV2 and J usage is TRBJ2-2; 10 positions agree with TRBD1. Germline CDR1 reads SNHLY; CDR2 reads FYNNEI. The CDR3 is 14 amino acids. J lost 5 bases, V lost 7 bases, and 4 bases had no gene match. Drawing the rest from reference TRBV2 and TRBJ2-2, the complete variable domain is EPEVTQTPSHQVTQMGQEVILRCVPISNHLYFYWYRQILGQKVEFLVSFYNNEISEKSEIFDDQFSVERPDGSNFTLKIRSTKLEDSAMYFCASTGTGVTGELFFGEGSRLTVL.

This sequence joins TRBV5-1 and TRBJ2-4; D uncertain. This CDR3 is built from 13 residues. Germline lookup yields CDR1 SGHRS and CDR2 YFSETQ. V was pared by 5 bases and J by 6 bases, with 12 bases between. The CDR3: CASRSSDTNIQYF. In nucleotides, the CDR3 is TGCGCCAGCAGATCCTCCGACACAAACATTCAGTACTTC. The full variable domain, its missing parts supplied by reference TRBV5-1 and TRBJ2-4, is KAGVTQTPRYLIKTRGQQVTLSCSPISGHRSVSWYQQTPGQGLQFLFEYFSETQRNKGNFPGRFSGRQFSNSRSEMNVSTLELGDSALYLCASRSSDTNIQYFGAGTRLSVL.

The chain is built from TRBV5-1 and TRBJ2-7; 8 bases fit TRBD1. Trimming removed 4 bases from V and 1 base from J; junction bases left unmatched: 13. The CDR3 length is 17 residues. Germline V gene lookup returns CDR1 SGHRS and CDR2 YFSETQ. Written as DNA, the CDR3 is TGCGCCAGCAGCCCCGAACCAGGGGGCCCACGATCCTACGAGCAGTACTTC. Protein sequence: CASSPEPGGPRSYEQYF.

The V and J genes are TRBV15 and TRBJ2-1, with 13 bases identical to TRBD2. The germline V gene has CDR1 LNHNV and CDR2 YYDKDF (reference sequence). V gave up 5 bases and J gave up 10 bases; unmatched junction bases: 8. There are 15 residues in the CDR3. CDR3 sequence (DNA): TGTGCCACCAGCTGGCCGGGACTAGCGGGGAAGGAGCAGTTCTTC. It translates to CATSWPGLAGKEQFF.

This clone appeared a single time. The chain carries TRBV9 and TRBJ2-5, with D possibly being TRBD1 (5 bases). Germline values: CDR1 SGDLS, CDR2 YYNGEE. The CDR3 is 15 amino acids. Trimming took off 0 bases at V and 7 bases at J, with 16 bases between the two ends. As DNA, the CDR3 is TGTGCCAGCAGCGTAGCTACTGTGGACACCGGGACCCAGTACTTC. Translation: CASSVATVDTGTQYF. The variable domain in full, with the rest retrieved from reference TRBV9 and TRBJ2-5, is DSGVTQTPKHLITATGQRVTLRCSPRSGDLSVYWYQQSLDQGLQFLIQYYNGEERAKGNILERFSAQQFPDLHSELNLSSLELGDSALYFCASSVATVDTGTQYFGPGTRLLVL.